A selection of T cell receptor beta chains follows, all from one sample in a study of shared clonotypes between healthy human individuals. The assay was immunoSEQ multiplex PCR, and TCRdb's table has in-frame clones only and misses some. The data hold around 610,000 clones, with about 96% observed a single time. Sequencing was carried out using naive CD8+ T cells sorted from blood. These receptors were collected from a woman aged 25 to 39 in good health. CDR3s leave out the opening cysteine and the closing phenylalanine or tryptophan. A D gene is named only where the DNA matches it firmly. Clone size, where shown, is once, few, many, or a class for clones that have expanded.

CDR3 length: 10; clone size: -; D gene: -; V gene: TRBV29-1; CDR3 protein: SANRAYNEQF
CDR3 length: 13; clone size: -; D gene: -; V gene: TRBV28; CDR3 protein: ASSMTAVNTGELF
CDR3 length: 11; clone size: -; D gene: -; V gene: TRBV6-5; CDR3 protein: ASSSGRNNEQF
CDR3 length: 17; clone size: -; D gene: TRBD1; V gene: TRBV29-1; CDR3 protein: SVGTGWFHLMIEGYGYT
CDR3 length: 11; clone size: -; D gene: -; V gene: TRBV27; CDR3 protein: ASRKGPYNEQF
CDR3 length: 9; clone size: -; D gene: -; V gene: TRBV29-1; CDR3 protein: SVEQSYEQY
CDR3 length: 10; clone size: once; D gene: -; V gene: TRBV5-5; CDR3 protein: ASTLSENEQY
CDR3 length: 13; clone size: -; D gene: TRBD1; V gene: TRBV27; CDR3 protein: ASSHDWQGVHEQF
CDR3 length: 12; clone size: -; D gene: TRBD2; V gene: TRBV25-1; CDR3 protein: ASSTLAGGNEQF
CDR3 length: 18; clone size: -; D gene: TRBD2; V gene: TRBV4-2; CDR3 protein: ASSHYTGLAGGFGKNIQY
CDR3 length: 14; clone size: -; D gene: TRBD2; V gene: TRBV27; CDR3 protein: ASRSETSGRWYEQY
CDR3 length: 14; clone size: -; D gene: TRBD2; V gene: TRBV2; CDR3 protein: ASSTSDGQSSYEQY
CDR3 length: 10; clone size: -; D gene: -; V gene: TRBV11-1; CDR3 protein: ASSPGAMEQY
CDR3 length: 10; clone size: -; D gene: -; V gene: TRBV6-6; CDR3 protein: ASRGLQETQY
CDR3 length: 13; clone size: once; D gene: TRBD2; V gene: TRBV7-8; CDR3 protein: ASSLETGGPYEQY
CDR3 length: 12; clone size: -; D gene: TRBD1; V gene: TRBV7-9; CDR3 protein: ASSLADRDNEQF
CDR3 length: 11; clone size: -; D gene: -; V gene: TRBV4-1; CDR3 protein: ASSQFSTGELF
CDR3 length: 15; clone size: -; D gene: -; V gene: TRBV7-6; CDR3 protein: ASSLETGLRNTDTQY
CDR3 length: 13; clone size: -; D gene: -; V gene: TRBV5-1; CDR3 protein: ASSLGTVGQETQY
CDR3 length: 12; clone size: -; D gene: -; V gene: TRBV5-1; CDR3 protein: ASSLVAGIDEQY
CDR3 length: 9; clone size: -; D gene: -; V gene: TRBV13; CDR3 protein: ASSLGYEQY
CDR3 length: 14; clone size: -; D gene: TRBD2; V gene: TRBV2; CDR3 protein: ASSEGGLAGEYEQY
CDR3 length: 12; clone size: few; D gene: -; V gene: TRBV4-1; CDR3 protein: ASSQGHMNTEAF
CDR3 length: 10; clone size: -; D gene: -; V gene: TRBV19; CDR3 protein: ASSGDNRRQF
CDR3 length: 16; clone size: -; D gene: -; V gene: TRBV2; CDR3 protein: ASSENYSWEQTSYEQY
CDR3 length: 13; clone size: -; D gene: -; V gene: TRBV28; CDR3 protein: ASSFQVGSPNEQY
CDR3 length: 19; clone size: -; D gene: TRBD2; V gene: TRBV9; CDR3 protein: ASSPKPGLAGGPSDTGELF
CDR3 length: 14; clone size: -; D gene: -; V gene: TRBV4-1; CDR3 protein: ASSHAFSGQTYEQY